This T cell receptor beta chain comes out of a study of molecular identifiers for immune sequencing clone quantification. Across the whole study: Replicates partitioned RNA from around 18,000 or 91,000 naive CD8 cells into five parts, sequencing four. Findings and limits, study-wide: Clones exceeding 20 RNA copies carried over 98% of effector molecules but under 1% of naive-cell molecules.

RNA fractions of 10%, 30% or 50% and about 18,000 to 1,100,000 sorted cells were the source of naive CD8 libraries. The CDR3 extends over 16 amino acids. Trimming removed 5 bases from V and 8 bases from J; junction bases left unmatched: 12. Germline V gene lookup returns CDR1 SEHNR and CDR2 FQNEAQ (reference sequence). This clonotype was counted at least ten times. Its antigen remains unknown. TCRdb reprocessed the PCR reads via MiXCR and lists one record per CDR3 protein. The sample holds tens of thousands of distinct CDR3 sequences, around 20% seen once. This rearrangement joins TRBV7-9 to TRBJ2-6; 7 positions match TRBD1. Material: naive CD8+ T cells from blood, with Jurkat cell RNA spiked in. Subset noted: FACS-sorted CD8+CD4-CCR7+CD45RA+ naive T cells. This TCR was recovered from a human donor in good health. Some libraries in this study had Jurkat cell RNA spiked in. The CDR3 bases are TGTGCCAGCAGCCCGGACGGGACAGAAATGACCAACGTCCTGACTTTC. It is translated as CASSPDGTEMTNVLTF.